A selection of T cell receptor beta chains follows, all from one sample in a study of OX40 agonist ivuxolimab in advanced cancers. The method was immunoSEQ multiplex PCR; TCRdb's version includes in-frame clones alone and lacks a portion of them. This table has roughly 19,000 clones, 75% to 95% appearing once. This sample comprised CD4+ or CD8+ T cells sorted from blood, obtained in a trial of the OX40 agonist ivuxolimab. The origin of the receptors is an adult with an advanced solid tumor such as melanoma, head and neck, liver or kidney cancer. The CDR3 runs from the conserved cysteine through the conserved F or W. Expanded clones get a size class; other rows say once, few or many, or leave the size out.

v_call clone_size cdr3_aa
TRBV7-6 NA CASSLEDRYEQYF
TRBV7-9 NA CASSPDVWVYEQYF
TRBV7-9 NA CASSLVGRGSYEQYF
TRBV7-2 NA CASSPGQETRGYTF
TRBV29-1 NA CSVGEGSYEQYF
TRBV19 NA CASSIHGNTEAFF
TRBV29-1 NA CSVSEVGHYEQYF
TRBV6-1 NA CASTGIRGDQPQHF
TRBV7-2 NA CASSLAPRTTETQYF
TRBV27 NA CASSFSDRGEQYF
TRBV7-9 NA CASSFGGMYNEQFF
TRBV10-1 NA CASSEGRAYEQYF
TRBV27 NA CASSLSNRVGGQPQHF
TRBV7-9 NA CASSYGQGLGGEQFF
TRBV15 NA CATSGDGNTIYF
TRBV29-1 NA CSVEGQGTWPAYGYTF
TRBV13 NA CASSLDRGAGRETQYF
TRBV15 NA CATSRVGRDRGLSLHF
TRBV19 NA CASSMNTEAFF
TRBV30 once CAWSVPGTDTQYF
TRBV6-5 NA CASSAQGGMGGYTF
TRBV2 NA CASSGSYEQYF
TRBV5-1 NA CASSLSLETVRGEQYF
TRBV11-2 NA CASSQAGGGMDTQYF
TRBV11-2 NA CASSFRTLGDTEAFF
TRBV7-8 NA CASSLAPPALDNSPLHF
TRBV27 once CASSFRQSDTQYF
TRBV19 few CASSPLDGGSYEQYF
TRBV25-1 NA CASRLHRAEAFF
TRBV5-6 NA CASSTGLQLLYGYTF